This entry is about one T cell receptor (beta chain). Its antigen is still unknown. The conserved phenylalanine or tryptophan is not found at the CDR3 terminus, so this likely reflects a read error. The sample comes from a study of early T cells in non-severe SARS-CoV-2 infection. Whole-study context: Sequencing input comprised bulk RNA from unsorted whole blood; chain pairing was not available. Study-wide results and caveats: There was a bias toward anti-spike CD8 responses in VDJdb matching, which missed private and CD4 specificities.

cDNA molecules, individually, were tagged with unique molecular identifiers. From the 5' RACE reads, TCRdb called clonotypes with MiXCR, one entry per CDR3 protein. Among roughly 40,000 distinct CDR3 sequences, 6.1% were seen once, and the ten largest hold about an eighth. The CDR3 runs to 14 residues. Trimming took 5 bases from V and 0 from J, leaving 11 bases between them. Germline lookup yields CDR1 MDHEN and CDR2 SYDVKM. V usage is TRBV28 and J usage is TRBJ2-7; D not certain. Sample: whole blood. The sequence came from an adult who was a healthcare worker with PCR-confirmed SARS-CoV-2 infection or an uninfected control (not recorded which). CDR3: CASSQNTNSYEQYL. In nucleotides, the CDR3 is TGTGCCAGCAGTCAGAACACGAACTCCTACGAGCAGTACCTC.